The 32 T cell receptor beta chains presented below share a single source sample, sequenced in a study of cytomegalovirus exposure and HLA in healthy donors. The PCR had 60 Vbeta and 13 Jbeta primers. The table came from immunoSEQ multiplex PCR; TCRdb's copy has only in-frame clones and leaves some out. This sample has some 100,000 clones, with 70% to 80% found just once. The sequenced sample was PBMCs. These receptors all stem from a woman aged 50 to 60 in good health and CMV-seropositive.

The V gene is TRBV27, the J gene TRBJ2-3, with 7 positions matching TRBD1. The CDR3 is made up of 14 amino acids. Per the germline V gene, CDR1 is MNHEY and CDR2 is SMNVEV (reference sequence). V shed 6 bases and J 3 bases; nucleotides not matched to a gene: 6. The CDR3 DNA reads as TGTGCCAGCAGAGCCCGGGACAGAACAGATACGCAGTATTTT. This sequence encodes CASRARDRTDTQYF.

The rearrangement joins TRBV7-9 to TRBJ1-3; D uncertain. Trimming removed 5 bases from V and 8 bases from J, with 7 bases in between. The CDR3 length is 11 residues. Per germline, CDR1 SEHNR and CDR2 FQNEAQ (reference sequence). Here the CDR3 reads CASSGEDTIYF. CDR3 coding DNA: TGTGCCAGCAGCGGAGAAGACACCATATATTTT.

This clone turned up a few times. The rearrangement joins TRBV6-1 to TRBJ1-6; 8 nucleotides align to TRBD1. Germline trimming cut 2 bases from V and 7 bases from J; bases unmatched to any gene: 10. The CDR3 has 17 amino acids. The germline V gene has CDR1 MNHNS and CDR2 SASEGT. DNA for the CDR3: TGTGCCAGCAGTGAACCCCCGAATCGACAGGGGAATTCACCCCTCCACTTT. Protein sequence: CASSEPPNRQGNSPLHF.

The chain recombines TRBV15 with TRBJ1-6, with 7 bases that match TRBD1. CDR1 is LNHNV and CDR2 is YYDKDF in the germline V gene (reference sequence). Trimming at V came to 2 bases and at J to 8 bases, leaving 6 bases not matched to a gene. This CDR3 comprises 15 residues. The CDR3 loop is CATSRSTGFDSPLHF. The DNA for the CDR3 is TGTGCCACCAGCAGATCGACAGGGTTTGATTCACCCCTCCACTTT.

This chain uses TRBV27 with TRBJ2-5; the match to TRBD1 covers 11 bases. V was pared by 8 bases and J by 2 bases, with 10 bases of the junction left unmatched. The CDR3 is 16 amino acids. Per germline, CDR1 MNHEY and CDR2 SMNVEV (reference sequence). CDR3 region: CASHTSGTGGQETQYF. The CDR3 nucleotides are TGTGCCAGCCACACCTCCGGGACAGGGGGACAAGAGACCCAGTACTTC.

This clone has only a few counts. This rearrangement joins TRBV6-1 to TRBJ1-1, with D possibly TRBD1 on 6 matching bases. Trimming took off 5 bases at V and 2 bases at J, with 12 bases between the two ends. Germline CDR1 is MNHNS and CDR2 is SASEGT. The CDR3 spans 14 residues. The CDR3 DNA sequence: TGTGCCAGCAGTTCACAGGGACCTAACACTGAAGCTTTCTTT. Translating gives CASSSQGPNTEAFF.

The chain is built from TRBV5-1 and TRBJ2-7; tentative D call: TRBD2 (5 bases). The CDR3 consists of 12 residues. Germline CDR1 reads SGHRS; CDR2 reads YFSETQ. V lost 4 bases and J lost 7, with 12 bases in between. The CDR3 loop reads CASSRDGVEQYF. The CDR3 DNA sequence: TGCGCCAGCAGCCGAGACGGGGTAGAGCAGTACTTC.

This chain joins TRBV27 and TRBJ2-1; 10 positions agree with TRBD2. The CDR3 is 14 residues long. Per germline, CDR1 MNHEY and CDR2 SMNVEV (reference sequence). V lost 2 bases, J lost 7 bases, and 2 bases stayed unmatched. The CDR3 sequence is CASSLMTSGNEQFF. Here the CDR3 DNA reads TGTGCCAGCAGTTTAATGACTAGCGGGAATGAGCAGTTCTTC.

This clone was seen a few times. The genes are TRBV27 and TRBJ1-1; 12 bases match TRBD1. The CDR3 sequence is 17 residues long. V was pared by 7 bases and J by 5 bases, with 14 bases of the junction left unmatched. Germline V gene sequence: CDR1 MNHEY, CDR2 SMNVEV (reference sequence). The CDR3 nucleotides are TGTGCCAGCACCCGAAAGGTGGGACAGGGGGCGCAAACTGAAGCTTTCTTT. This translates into CASTRKVGQGAQTEAFF.

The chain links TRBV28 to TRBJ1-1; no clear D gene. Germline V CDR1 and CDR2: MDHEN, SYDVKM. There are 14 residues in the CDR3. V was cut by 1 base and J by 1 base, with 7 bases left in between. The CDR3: CASSLSSGNTEAFF. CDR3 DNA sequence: TGTGCCAGCAGTTTATCTTCAGGGAACACTGAAGCTTTCTTT.

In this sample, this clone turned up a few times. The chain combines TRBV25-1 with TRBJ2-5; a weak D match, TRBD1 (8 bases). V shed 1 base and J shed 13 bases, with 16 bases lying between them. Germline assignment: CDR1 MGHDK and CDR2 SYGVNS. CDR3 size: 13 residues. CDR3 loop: CASSEFQRDRLYF. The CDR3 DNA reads TGTGCCAGCAGTGAATTCCAGCGGGACAGGCTGTACTTC.

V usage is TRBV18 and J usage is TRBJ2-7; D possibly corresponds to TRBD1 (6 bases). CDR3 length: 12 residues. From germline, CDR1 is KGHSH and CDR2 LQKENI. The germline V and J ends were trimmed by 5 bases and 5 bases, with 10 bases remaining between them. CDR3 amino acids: CASSSDSHEQYF. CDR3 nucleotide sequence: TGTGCCAGCTCATCGGACAGTCACGAGCAGTACTTC.

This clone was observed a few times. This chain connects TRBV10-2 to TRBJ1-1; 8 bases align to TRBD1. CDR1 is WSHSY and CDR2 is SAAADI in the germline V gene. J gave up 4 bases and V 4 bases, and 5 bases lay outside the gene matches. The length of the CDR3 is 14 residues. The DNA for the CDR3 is TGCGCCAGCAGTGGCACAGGGGGAGGCACTGAAGCTTTCTTT. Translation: CASSGTGGGTEAFF.

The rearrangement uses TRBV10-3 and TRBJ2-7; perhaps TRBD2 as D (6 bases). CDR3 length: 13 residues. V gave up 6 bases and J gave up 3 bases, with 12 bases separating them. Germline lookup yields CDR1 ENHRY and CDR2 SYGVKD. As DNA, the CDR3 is TGTGCCATCAGCTCACGGGAGAACTACGAGCAGTACTTC. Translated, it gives CAISSRENYEQYF.

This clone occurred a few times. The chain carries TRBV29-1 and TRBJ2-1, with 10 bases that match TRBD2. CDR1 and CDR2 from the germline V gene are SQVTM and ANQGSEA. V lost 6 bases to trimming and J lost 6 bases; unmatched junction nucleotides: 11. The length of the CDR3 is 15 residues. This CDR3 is CSVPPTSGAANEQFF. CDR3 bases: TGCAGCGTCCCCCCCACTAGCGGGGCGGCCAATGAGCAGTTCTTC.

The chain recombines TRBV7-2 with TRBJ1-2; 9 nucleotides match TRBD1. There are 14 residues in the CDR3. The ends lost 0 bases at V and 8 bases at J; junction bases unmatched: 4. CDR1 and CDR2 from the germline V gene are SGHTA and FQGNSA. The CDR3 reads CASSLAYRGLGYTF. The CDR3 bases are TGTGCCAGCAGCTTAGCTTACAGGGGGCTAGGCTACACCTTC. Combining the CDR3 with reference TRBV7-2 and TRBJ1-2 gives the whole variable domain GAGVSQSPSNKVTEKGKDVELRCDPISGHTALYWYRQSLGQGLEFLIYFQGNSAPDKSGLPSDRFSAERTGGSVSTLTIQRTQQEDSAVYLCASSLAYRGLGYTFGSGTRLTVV.

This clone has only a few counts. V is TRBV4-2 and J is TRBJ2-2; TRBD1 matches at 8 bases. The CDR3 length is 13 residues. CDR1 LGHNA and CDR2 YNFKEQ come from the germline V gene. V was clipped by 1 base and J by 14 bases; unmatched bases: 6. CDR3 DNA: TGTGCCAGCAGCCAAGTCGTCCAGGGGGCTCTGTTTTTT. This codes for CASSQVVQGALFF.

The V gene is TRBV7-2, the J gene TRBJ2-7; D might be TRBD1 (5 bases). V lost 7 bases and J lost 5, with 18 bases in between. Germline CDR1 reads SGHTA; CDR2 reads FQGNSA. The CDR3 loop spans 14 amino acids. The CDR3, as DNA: TGTGCCAGCACTACATCAGGGTTGGACGACGAGCAGTACTTC. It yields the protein CASTTSGLDDEQYF.

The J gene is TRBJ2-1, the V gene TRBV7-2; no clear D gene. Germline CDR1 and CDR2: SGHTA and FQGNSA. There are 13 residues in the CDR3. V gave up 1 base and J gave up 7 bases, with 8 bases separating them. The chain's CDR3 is CASSLGPMNEQFF. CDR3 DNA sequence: TGTGCCAGCAGCTTAGGCCCTATGAATGAGCAGTTCTTC.

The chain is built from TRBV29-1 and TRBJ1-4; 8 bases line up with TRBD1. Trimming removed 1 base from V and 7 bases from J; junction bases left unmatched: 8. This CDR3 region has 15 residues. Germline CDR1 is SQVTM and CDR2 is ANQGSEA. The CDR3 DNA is TGCAGCGTTGAAGTAACAGGGGGAAAATTTGAAAAACTGTTTTTT. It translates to CSVEVTGGKFEKLFF.

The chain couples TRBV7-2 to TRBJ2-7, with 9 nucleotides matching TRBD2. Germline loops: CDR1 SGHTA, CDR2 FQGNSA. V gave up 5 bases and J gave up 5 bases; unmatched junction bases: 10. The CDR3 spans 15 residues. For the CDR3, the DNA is TGTGCCAGCAGCCCAGGACTAGCGAAAAGACACGAGCAGTACTTC. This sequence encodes CASSPGLAKRHEQYF.

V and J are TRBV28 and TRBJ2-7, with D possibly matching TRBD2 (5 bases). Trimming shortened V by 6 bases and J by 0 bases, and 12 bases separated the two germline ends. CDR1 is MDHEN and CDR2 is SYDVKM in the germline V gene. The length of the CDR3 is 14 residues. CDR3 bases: TGTGCCAGCAGACCAAATGGACTCTCCTACGAGCAGTACTTC. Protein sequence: CASRPNGLSYEQYF.

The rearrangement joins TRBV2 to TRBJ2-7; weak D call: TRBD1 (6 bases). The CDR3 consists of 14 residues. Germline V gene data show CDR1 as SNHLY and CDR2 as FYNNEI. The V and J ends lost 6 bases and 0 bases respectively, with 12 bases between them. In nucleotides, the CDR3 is TGTGCCAGCAGAGCCCGGGGACACTCCTACGAGCAGTACTTC. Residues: CASRARGHSYEQYF.

CDR3 nucleotide sequence: TGTGCCAGCAGGCCGGGGGTCATGATCTCGAGGGAGCTGTTTTTT. The encoded protein is CASRPGVMISRELFF. The chain employs TRBV2 and TRBJ2-2; D is perhaps TRBD2 (6 bases). V was shortened by 6 bases and J by 9 bases, with 20 bases between the two germline ends. Germline V gene sequence: CDR1 SNHLY, CDR2 FYNNEI. The CDR3 consists of 15 residues.

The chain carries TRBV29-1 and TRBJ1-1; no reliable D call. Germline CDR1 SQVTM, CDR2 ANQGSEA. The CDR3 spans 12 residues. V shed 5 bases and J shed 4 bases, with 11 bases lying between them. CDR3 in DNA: TGCAGCGTTTACGACACCCGCACTGAAGCTTTCTTT. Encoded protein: CSVYDTRTEAFF.

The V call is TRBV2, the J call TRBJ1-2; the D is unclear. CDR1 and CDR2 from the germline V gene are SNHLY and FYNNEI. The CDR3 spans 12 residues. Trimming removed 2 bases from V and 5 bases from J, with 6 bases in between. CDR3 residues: CASSEIEYGYTF. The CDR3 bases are TGTGCCAGCAGTGAAATCGAGTATGGCTACACCTTC.

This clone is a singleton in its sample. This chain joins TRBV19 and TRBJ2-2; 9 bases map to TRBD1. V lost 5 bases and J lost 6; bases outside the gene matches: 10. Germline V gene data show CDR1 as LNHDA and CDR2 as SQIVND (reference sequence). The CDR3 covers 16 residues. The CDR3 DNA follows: TGTGCCAGTAGTCTCAACACAGGGGGCGCCGCCGGGGAGCTGTTTTTT. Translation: CASSLNTGGAAGELFF.

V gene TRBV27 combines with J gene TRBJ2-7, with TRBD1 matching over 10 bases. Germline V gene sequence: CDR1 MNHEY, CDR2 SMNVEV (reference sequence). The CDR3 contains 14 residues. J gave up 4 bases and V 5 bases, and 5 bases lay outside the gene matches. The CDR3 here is CASSHRDRGYEQYF. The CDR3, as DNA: TGTGCCAGCAGTCACCGGGACAGGGGATACGAGCAGTACTTC.

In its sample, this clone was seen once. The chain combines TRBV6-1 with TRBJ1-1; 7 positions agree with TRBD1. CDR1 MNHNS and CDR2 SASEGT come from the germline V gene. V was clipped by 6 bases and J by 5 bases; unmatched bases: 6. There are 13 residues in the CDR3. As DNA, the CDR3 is TGTGCCAGCAGCCAGGGGGAAATGACTGAAGCTTTCTTT. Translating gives CASSQGEMTEAFF.

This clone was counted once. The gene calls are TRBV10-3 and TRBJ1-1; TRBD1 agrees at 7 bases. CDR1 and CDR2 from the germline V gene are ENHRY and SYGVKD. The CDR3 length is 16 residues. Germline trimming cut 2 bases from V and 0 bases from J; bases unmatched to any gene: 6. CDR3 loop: CAISEPGTAMNTEAFF. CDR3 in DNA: TGTGCCATCAGTGAGCCAGGGACAGCAATGAACACTGAAGCTTTCTTT.

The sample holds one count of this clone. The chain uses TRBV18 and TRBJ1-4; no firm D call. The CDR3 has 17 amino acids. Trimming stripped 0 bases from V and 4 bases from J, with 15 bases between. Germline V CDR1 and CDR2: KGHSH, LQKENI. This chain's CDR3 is CASSPPFQLWSNEKLFF. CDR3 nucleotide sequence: TGTGCCAGCTCACCACCCTTCCAATTATGGAGTAATGAAAAACTGTTTTTT.

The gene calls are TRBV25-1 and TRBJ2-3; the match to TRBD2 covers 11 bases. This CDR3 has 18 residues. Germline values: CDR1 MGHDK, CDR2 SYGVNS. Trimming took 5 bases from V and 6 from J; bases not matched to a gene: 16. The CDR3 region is CASSRGGTSGSPKDTQYF. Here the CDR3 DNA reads TGTGCCAGCAGTCGGGGCGGGACTAGCGGTTCCCCCAAGGATACGCAGTATTTT.